The 17 T cell receptor beta chains in this list originate from one sample, sequenced in a study of control samples from healthy donors and cancer patients. Sequencing used immunoSEQ multiplex PCR; TCRdb keeps in-frame clones, though not all of them. The table includes approximately 50,000 clones, approximately 87% detected once. Sequenced: PBMCs. Every receptor here comes from an older woman with lung cancer.

V and J are TRBV6-5 and TRBJ2-1; D remains ambiguous. There are 13 residues in the CDR3. Germline CDR1 MNHEY, CDR2 SVGAGI. The germline V and J ends were trimmed by 5 bases and 8 bases, with 13 bases remaining between them. CDR3 nucleotide sequence: TGTGCCAGCAGTCAGACTTATTTGGATGAGCAGTTCTTC. Protein: CASSQTYLDEQFF.

The genes are TRBV5-1 and TRBJ2-1; D may correspond to TRBD1 or TRBD2 (5 bases each). This CDR3 has 14 amino acids. Trimming shortened V by 4 bases and J by 2 bases, and 10 bases separated the two germline ends. CDR1 is SGHRS and CDR2 is YFSETQ in the germline V gene. The CDR3, as DNA: TGCGCCAGCAGCACGGGACCCGCCTACAATGAGCAGTTCTTC. This sequence encodes CASSTGPAYNEQFF. Full variable domain (remainder filled in from reference TRBV5-1 and TRBJ2-1): KAGVTQTPRYLIKTRGQQVTLSCSPISGHRSVSWYQQTPGQGLQFLFEYFSETQRNKGNFPGRFSGRQFSNSRSEMNVSTLELGDSALYLCASSTGPAYNEQFFGPGTRLTVL.

The chain employs TRBV6-5 and TRBJ2-7, with 7 bases identical to TRBD2. The CDR3 runs to 15 residues. The V gene's germline CDR1 is MNHEY and CDR2 SVGAGI. Unmatched junction bases numbered 4, after V lost 2 bases and J lost 0 bases. CDR3 region: CASSYGRGSSYEQYF. As DNA, the CDR3 is TGTGCCAGCAGTTACGGGCGGGGGAGCTCCTACGAGCAGTACTTC.

The V call is TRBV4-2, the J call TRBJ2-5; D is unclear. Germline V gene sequence: CDR1 LGHNA, CDR2 YNFKEQ. The V and J ends lost 0 bases and 4 bases respectively, with 6 bases between them. This CDR3 region has 13 residues. For the CDR3, the DNA is TGTGCCAGCAGCCAAGATTGGGGAGAGACCCAGTACTTC. It translates to CASSQDWGETQYF.

In DNA, the CDR3 is TGTGCCAGCAGCGTAGACATCAGCGGTGAGCAGTTCTTC. It translates to CASSVDISGEQFF. The chain has TRBV9 and TRBJ2-1, with D possibly TRBD2 on 5 matching bases. Germline loops: CDR1 SGDLS, CDR2 YYNGEE. The CDR3 loop spans 13 amino acids. Trimming left V 0 bases short and J 9 bases short, with 10 bases between.

V gene TRBV3-1 (or the pseudogene TRBV3-2) combines with J gene TRBJ2-7; 8 nucleotides agree with TRBD2. Germline values: CDR1 LGHDT, CDR2 YNNKEL (reference sequence). The CDR3 covers 15 residues. Trimming removed 1 base from V and 3 bases from J; junction bases left unmatched: 5. CDR3 amino acids: CASSQVASGLYEQYF. The CDR3 nucleotides are TGTGCCAGCAGCCAAGTGGCTAGCGGGCTCTACGAGCAGTACTTC.

This clone occurred once. J is TRBJ1-6 and V is TRBV6-5; 8 bases agree with TRBD1. In germline, CDR1 is MNHEY, CDR2 SVGAGI. The CDR3 covers 13 residues. V shed 8 bases, J shed 7 bases, and the junction held 4 bases outside the gene matches. CDR3 amino acids: CASQAGGNSPLHF. For the CDR3, the DNA is TGTGCCAGCCAGGCAGGGGGCAATTCACCCCTCCACTTT.

V usage is TRBV6-5 and J usage is TRBJ1-6, with D maybe TRBD1 (5 bases). With 10 bases removed from V and 7 bases from J, the gap between germline ends came to 14 bases. CDR1 and CDR2 (germline): MNHEY, SVGAGI. CDR3 length equals 13 residues. Written as DNA, the CDR3 is TGTGCCACTTCACGGGGCAGCAATTCACCCCTCCACTTT. Translating it yields CATSRGSNSPLHF.

This sequence joins TRBV18 and TRBJ1-1; maybe TRBD1 (6 bases). The germline gives CDR1 KGHSH, CDR2 LQKENI. The CDR3 consists of 14 residues. V shed 3 bases and J shed 3 bases, with 11 bases lying between them. This chain's CDR3 is CASSPGAGDTEAFF. CDR3 DNA: TGTGCCAGCTCACCGGGGGCTGGGGACACTGAAGCTTTCTTT. The complete variable domain, with remaining parts taken from reference TRBV18 and TRBJ1-1, reads NAGVMQNPRHLVRRRGQEARLRCSPMKGHSHVYWYRQLPEEGLKFMVYLQKENIIDESGMPKERFSAEFPKEGPSILRIQQVVRGDSAAYFCASSPGAGDTEAFFGQGTRLTVV.

The rearrangement uses TRBV4-1 and TRBJ2-1; no clear D. Trimming shortened V by 0 bases and J by 7 bases, and 13 bases separated the two germline ends. CDR1 and CDR2 (germline): MGHRA, YSYEKL. CDR3 length: 15 amino acids. The CDR3 protein is CASSQEGFGRNEQFF. CDR3 nucleotide sequence: TGCGCCAGCAGCCAAGAGGGGTTTGGTAGAAATGAGCAGTTCTTC.

Regarding this clone: The identical CDR3 is also encoded by other nucleotide sequences in the sample. The rearrangement joins TRBV2 to TRBJ1-6, with D possibly being TRBD1 (6 bases). The V end was cut by 6 bases, the J end by 7 bases, with 19 bases between. Looked up from germline, CDR1 is SNHLY and CDR2 is FYNNEI. The CDR3 contains 16 residues. CDR3 amino acids: CASSAFSGAGNSPLHF. CDR3 coding DNA: TGTGCCAGCAGCGCCTTTTCAGGGGCAGGGAATTCACCCCTCCACTTT.

The chain joins TRBV11-2 to TRBJ1-4, with 8 bases that match TRBD1. CDR3 length equals 15 residues. Germline trimming cut 5 bases from V and 8 bases from J; bases unmatched to any gene: 10. Germline values: CDR1 SGHAT, CDR2 FQNNGV. CDR3 nucleotides: TGTGCCAGCAGCCGGACAGGGAAGGGGGGAGAAAAACTGTTTTTT. The encoded protein is CASSRTGKGGEKLFF.

The CDR3 nucleotides read TGTGCCAGCAGTTGGGGGACAGGAGGGTATGGCTACACCTTC. It translates to CASSWGTGGYGYTF. The V call is TRBV28, the J call TRBJ1-2; 8 bases agree with TRBD1. The CDR3 is 14 amino acids. With V trimmed by 4 bases and J by 5 bases, 6 bases remained unmatched. CDR1 and CDR2 from the germline V gene are MDHEN and SYDVKM.

The chain employs TRBV7-9 and TRBJ1-4, with 9 bases that match TRBD1. Losses at the gene ends were 5 bases for V and 4 bases for J; bases not matched to a gene: 2. CDR1 and CDR2 from the germline V gene are SEHNR and FQNEAQ (reference sequence). The CDR3 covers 14 residues. The CDR3 reads CASSQGQGNEKLFF. CDR3 bases: TGTGCCAGCAGCCAGGGACAGGGTAATGAAAAACTGTTTTTT.

V is TRBV19 and J is TRBJ2-5; weak D call: TRBD2 (6 bases). CDR3 length: 17 residues. Germline CDR1 is LNHDA and CDR2 is SQIVND (reference sequence). With 5 bases removed from V and 6 bases from J, the gap between germline ends came to 25 bases. The CDR3 sequence is CASSPPPGSGGAKTQYF. CDR3 nucleotides: TGTGCCAGTAGTCCCCCGCCGGGTAGCGGAGGGGCGAAGACCCAGTACTTC.

This chain connects TRBV21-1 to TRBJ1-1; no DNA check was done on the table's D call, TRBD1. TRBV21-1 is a known pseudogene. The CDR3 has 13 residues. CDR3 bases: TGTGCCAGCAGCGGCCGACATGCCTGCGAAGCTTTCTTT. This translates into CASSGRHACEAFF.

The rearrangement uses TRBV11-2 and TRBJ2-5; perhaps TRBD2 as D (6 bases). From germline, CDR1 is SGHAT and CDR2 FQNNGV. The V and J ends lost 5 bases and 2 bases respectively, with 9 bases between them. The CDR3 is made up of 13 amino acids. CDR3 amino acids: CASSRGSQETQYF. In DNA, the CDR3 is TGTGCCAGCAGCCGGGGGAGTCAAGAGACCCAGTACTTC.